This is a list of T cell receptor beta chains from one sample in a study of cytomegalovirus exposure and HLA in healthy donors. Libraries were prepared by immunoSEQ multiplex PCR; TCRdb keeps only in-frame clonotypes and omits some of them. This sample has some 150,000 clones; roughly 70% occur once, and the top ten carry around 1.9%. The sequenced sample was PBMCs. Every receptor here comes from a woman in her sixties or seventies in good health and CMV-seropositive. Both conserved end residues are part of each CDR3. Fields, in order: J gene, D gene, clone size, V gene, CDR3 DNA, CDR3 protein. D genes are given only for firm matches. Only some rows state a clone size, as once, few, many or a class for expanded clones.

TRBJ2-1 | TRBD1 | . | TRBV5-1 | TGCGCCAGCAGCGGGGGACAGGGGCCTTACAATGAGCAGTTCTTC | CASSGGQGPYNEQFF
TRBJ2-5 | . | . | TRBV6-5 | TGTGCCAGCAGTTACTCCCATCGGACTGGGAGGGAGACCCAGTACTTC | CASSYSHRTGRETQYF
TRBJ2-7 | . | . | TRBV28 | TGTGCCTCCCAAGAGGGCAGTTACGAGCAGTACTTC | CASQEGSYEQYF
TRBJ2-1 | TRBD2 | . | TRBV19 | TGTGCCAGTAGTATGACTAGCGGGAGAAATGAGCAGTTCTTC | CASSMTSGRNEQFF
TRBJ2-2 | . | . | TRBV10-1 | TGCGCCAGCAGAGGAGAAAACACCGGGGAGCTGTTTTTT | CASRGENTGELFF
TRBJ2-3 | . | few | TRBV5-1 | TGCGCCAGCAGCGGTACATTGACAGATACGCAGTATTTT | CASSGTLTDTQYF
TRBJ1-2 | . | . | TRBV6-5 | TGTGCCAGCAGTCCTTGGGGAGGAGACTATGGCTACACCTTC | CASSPWGGDYGYTF
TRBJ1-3 | TRBD1 | . | TRBV28 | TGTGCCAGCACCAATCCCAGGGGGAGGCCTGGAAACACCATATATTTT | CASTNPRGRPGNTIYF
TRBJ2-5 | . | . | TRBV11-2 | TGTGCCAGCAGCTTTAACAGCGGACAAGAGACCCAGTACTTC | CASSFNSGQETQYF
TRBJ2-1 | . | few | TRBV12-2 | TGTGCAAGTCGCTTACCGGACAGAAGATCCTACAATGAGCAGTTCTTC | CASRLPDRRSYNEQFF
TRBJ1-1 | . | . | TRBV5-1 | TGCGCCAGCAGCCAGGGAAATCGGGTCACTGAAGCTTTCTTT | CASSQGNRVTEAFF
TRBJ2-3 | . | . | TRBV19 | TGTGCCAGTAGTCTCAGGGGCACAGATACGCAGTATTTT | CASSLRGTDTQYF
TRBJ1-2 | . | . | TRBV4-2 | TGTGCCAGCAGCCAAGAATCTAGGACAGTCTATGGCTACACCTTC | CASSQESRTVYGYTF
TRBJ2-3 | TRBD1 | few | TRBV4-1 | TGCGCCAGCAGCCCACGACAGGGGGCAATGACAGATACGCAGTATTTT | CASSPRQGAMTDTQYF
TRBJ2-4 | TRBD2 | . | TRBV27 | TGTGCCAGCAGTTTAAAAGGACTAGCGGGAGTTGCCAAAAACATTCAGTACTTC | CASSLKGLAGVAKNIQYF
TRBJ1-3 | TRBD1 | . | TRBV10-3 | TGTGCCATCAGTTCTGGGACAGTTTTATCTGGAAACACCATATATTTT | CAISSGTVLSGNTIYF
TRBJ2-5 | TRBD2 | . | TRBV6-1 | TGTGCCAGCATATCGGGGGGGATTAGAGAGACCCAGTACTTC | CASISGGIRETQYF
TRBJ1-1 | TRBD1 | . | TRBV28 | TGTGCCAGCAGGAGGACAGGGTCGACTGAAGCTTTCTTT | CASRRTGSTEAFF
TRBJ1-2 | TRBD1 | few | TRBV28 | TGTGCCAGCACCCTTTCCGGGACAGGGGCCTTCTATGGCTACACCTTC | CASTLSGTGAFYGYTF
TRBJ1-5 | . | . | TRBV2 | TGTGCCAGCAGTGAGTTAAGGCCTAACAGGTATAGCAATCAGCCCCAGCATTTT | CASSELRPNRYSNQPQHF
TRBJ1-2 | TRBD1 | once | TRBV5-1 | TGCGCCAGCAGCCAGACAGGGGTGGTAGGCTACACCTTC | CASSQTGVVGYTF
TRBJ1-5 | . | . | TRBV5-4 | TGTGCCAGCAGCGTACAGGGAGATCAGCCCCAGCATTTT | CASSVQGDQPQHF
TRBJ2-5 | . | . | TRBV6-1 | TGTGCCAGCAAAGTAGCCGCCGAGACCCAGTACTTC | CASKVAAETQYF
TRBJ1-2 | . | . | TRBV19 | TGTGCCAGTAGTGGGACAACGAAGTCCTATGGCTACACCTTC | CASSGTTKSYGYTF
TRBJ1-1 | TRBD1 | once | TRBV27 | TGTGCCAGCAGGGCTTCAGGGGGGACTGAAGCTTTCTTT | CASRASGGTEAFF
TRBJ1-5 | . | . | TRBV6-1 | TGTGCCAGCAGCCGAGGCCAGGGACTCAATCAGCCCCAGCATTTT | CASSRGQGLNQPQHF
TRBJ2-3 | . | . | TRBV5-1 | TGCGCCAGCAGCTTGTCTTTTAGTGGTACGCAGTATTTT | CASSLSFSGTQYF
TRBJ1-2 | TRBD1 | . | TRBV7-6 | TGTGCCAGCAGCTTAAGACAGGGGGCCTATGGCTACACCTTC | CASSLRQGAYGYTF
TRBJ2-7 | . | few | TRBV28 | TGTGCCAGCAGTTTAGGCTCGATCGAGCAGTACTTC | CASSLGSIEQYF
TRBJ2-5 | TRBD2 | few | TRBV7-9 | TGTGCCAGCAGCTTACCAGGACTAGCGGGAGTAGAGACCCAGTACTTC | CASSLPGLAGVETQYF
TRBJ1-5 | . | . | TRBV7-2 | TGTGCCAGCAGCTTAGACAGCCTCAATCAGCCCCAGCATTTT | CASSLDSLNQPQHF
TRBJ1-5 | TRBD1 | few | TRBV5-1 | TGCGCCAGCAGCCCCGGGACAGGGGATAATCAGCCCCAGCATTTT | CASSPGTGDNQPQHF
TRBJ1-1 | TRBD1 | . | TRBV19 | TGTGCCACCGAACAGGGGGAGAACACTGAAGCTTTCTTT | CATEQGENTEAFF
TRBJ2-7 | . | . | TRBV5-6 | TGTGCCAGCAGCCTGCCTAGCTCCTACGAGCAGTACTTC | CASSLPSSYEQYF
TRBJ1-5 | . | . | TRBV5-6 | TGTGCCAGCGGCTGGAGACGGGGGAGCAATCAGCCCCAGCATTTT | CASGWRRGSNQPQHF
TRBJ2-3 | . | few | TRBV15 | TGTGCCACCAGCAGAAGCCCGGAGGGCACAGATACGCAGTATTTT | CATSRSPEGTDTQYF
TRBJ2-1 | . | . | TRBV18 | TGTGCCAGCTCACCATTTAGCAGAGAACTACACAATGAGCAGTTCTTC | CASSPFSRELHNEQFF
TRBJ2-2 | TRBD1 | . | TRBV7-2 | TGTGCCAGCAGCCTTCGACAGGGGAACACCGGGGAGCTGTTTTTT | CASSLRQGNTGELFF
TRBJ2-1 | TRBD2 | . | TRBV4-1 | TGCGCCAGCAGCCAATCTGCGGGAGGGGATGAGCAGTTCTTC | CASSQSAGGDEQFF
TRBJ2-3 | . | . | TRBV18 | TGTGCCAGCTCACCGATTTTAGCGCGAGGTGCCACAGATACGCAGTATTTT | CASSPILARGATDTQYF
TRBJ1-4 | . | . | TRBV7-6 | TGTGCCAGCAGCTCCGGACTGAGACTTGATGAAAAACTGTTTTTT | CASSSGLRLDEKLFF
TRBJ2-2 | TRBD1 | . | TRBV7-8 | TGTGCCAGCAGCTTAGCCGGGACAGGGTTATTCGGGGAGCTGTTTTTT | CASSLAGTGLFGELFF
TRBJ1-3 | . | . | TRBV6-1 | TGTGCCAGCACAGGGCAGACCGTCTCTGGAAACACCATATATTTT | CASTGQTVSGNTIYF
TRBJ2-1 | . | . | TRBV7-2 | TGTGCCAGCAGCTTAAACTATGAGCAGTTCTTC | CASSLNYEQFF
TRBJ2-2 | TRBD1 | . | TRBV18 | TGTGCCAGCTCACGGGACAGGGCGAACACCGGGGAGCTGTTTTTT | CASSRDRANTGELFF
TRBJ1-5 | . | . | TRBV2 | TGTGCCAGCAGTGAAGCAATTCCCGGTAATCAGCCCCAGCATTTT | CASSEAIPGNQPQHF
TRBJ2-1 | . | . | TRBV18 | TGTGCCAGCTCACCGGGACTTAGCAATGAGCAGTTCTTC | CASSPGLSNEQFF
TRBJ1-2 | . | . | TRBV2 | TGTGCCAGCAGTACCGGACAGCTTAACTATGGCTACACCTTC | CASSTGQLNYGYTF
TRBJ1-4 | . | . | TRBV9 | TGTGCCAGCAGCCCCGCCAGGGGTAATGAAAAACTGTTTTTT | CASSPARGNEKLFF
TRBJ2-1 | TRBD1 | . | TRBV4-2 | TGTGCCAGCAGCCAAGATAGGACAGGGGTTGATGAGCAGTTCTTC | CASSQDRTGVDEQFF
TRBJ1-4 | TRBD1 | . | TRBV28 | TGTGCCACCGTCAGGGGGCGAGCTAATGAAAAACTGTTTTTT | CATVRGRANEKLFF
TRBJ1-1 | . | . | TRBV28 | TGTGCCAGCAGTCCCCCGGGGAACACTGAAGCTTTCTTT | CASSPPGNTEAFF
TRBJ2-7 | TRBD1 | . | TRBV11-2 | TGTGCCAGCAGCTCCTCACCGGGACAGGGAAATGACGAGCAGTACTTC | CASSSSPGQGNDEQYF
TRBJ1-2 | . | . | TRBV2 | TGTGCCAGCAGCGCTGGATACCGACAGGCTAACTATGGCTACACCTTC | CASSAGYRQANYGYTF
TRBJ2-7 | . | . | TRBV28 | TGTGCCAGCAGTTTATGGGGGACAAAGAACGCCTACGAGCAGTACTTC | CASSLWGTKNAYEQYF
TRBJ1-1 | TRBD1 | . | TRBV5-1 | TGCGCCACCGGGACAGGTAGGACCACTGAAGCTTTCTTT | CATGTGRTTEAFF
TRBJ2-1 | TRBD2 | few | TRBV4-1 | TGCGCCAGCAGCCAAGGGACCGGGGGGAGCTCCTACAATGAGCAGTTCTTC | CASSQGTGGSSYNEQFF